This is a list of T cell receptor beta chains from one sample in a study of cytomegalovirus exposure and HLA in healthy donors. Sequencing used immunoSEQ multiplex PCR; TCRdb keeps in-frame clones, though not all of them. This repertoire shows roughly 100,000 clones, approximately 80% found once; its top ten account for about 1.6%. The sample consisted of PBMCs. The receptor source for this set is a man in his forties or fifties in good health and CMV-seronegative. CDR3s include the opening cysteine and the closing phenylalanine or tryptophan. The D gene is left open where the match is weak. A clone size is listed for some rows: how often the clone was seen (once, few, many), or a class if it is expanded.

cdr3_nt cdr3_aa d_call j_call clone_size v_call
TGCAGCGGTGGACAGGGCGAAGAGACCCAGTACTTC CSGGQGEETQYF TRBD1 TRBJ2-5 NA TRBV29-1
TGTGCCAGCAGCTTAGTCGGACAGGGAGCGACCCAGTACTTC CASSLVGQGATQYF TRBD1 TRBJ2-5 NA TRBV11-3
TGTGCCAGCAGCTTAGGAGCTTACGACACTGAAGCTTTCTTT CASSLGAYDTEAFF NA TRBJ1-1 once TRBV7-2
TGTGCAAGTCGCCATAACGGCTCGCGGGGGGAAATATTTGGGGAGACCCAGTACTTC CASRHNGSRGEIFGETQYF NA TRBJ2-5 NA TRBV12-2
TGTGCCATCAGTGAGATTCAACAGGGAGACTATGGCTACACCTTC CAISEIQQGDYGYTF NA TRBJ1-2 NA TRBV10-3
TGTGCCAGTACAATCAGTTACAGAAGGGAAAAACTGTTTTTT CASTISYRREKLFF NA TRBJ1-4 few TRBV19
TGTGCCAGCAGCTTGGTGAGCACTGAAGCTTTCTTT CASSLVSTEAFF NA TRBJ1-1 NA TRBV5-6
TGTGCCAGCACCCCGGGACAGGGGAACTATGGCTACACCTTC CASTPGQGNYGYTF TRBD1 TRBJ1-2 NA TRBV28
TGTGCCAGCAGGGGGGGACAGGGACCTATACATCAGCCCCAGCATTTT CASRGGQGPIHQPQHF TRBD1 TRBJ1-5 NA TRBV6-6
TGTGCCAGCAGTTACCAAGGGGGCGCCCCCAATGGCTACACCTTC CASSYQGGAPNGYTF TRBD1 TRBJ1-2 few TRBV6-5
TGTGCCAGCAGCCACGCACCGACTAATTACAATGAGCAGTTCTTC CASSHAPTNYNEQFF NA TRBJ2-1 few TRBV4-2
TGTGCCAGCAGCCCCGGACTCAGAAAGACCCAGTACTTC CASSPGLRKTQYF NA TRBJ2-5 NA TRBV4-2
TGTGCCAGCAGTCAGAACCAGGGGGTAGGGGGCTACACCTTC CASSQNQGVGGYTF TRBD1 TRBJ1-2 NA TRBV27
TGTGCCAGCAGCTTAGGTTCCTTAGTGAACACTGAAGCTTTCTTT CASSLGSLVNTEAFF NA TRBJ1-1 NA TRBV7-9
TGTGCCATCGGACTTGCGGGGGATGAAAAACTGTTTTTT CAIGLAGDEKLFF NA TRBJ1-4 NA TRBV28
TGTGCCAGCAGCGGGGGTCCTAGGGCGGGAGGAAACACCATATATTTT CASSGGPRAGGNTIYF NA TRBJ1-3 NA TRBV9
TGTGCCAGCCGGGAGTTCTATAATTCACCCCTCCACTTT CASREFYNSPLHF NA TRBJ1-6 NA TRBV19
TGTGCCAGCAGCCCGGGGACTGGAGATTCACCCCTCCACTTT CASSPGTGDSPLHF NA TRBJ1-6 NA TRBV7-2
TGTGCCAGCAGTGTCGCGGTTATCGCGGTTGAAGAGACCCAGTACTTC CASSVAVIAVEETQYF NA TRBJ2-5 NA TRBV6-1
TGTGCCAGCAGCTACCGACTGGCGGGGAGAAACATTCAGTACTTC CASSYRLAGRNIQYF NA TRBJ2-4 NA TRBV5-8
TGTGCCAGCAGTTACTCGGGGAACACTGAAGCTTTCTTT CASSYSGNTEAFF NA TRBJ1-1 NA TRBV7-8
TGTGCCAGCAGTTCTTGGACAGGGGGCGACTATGGCTACACCTTC CASSSWTGGDYGYTF TRBD1 TRBJ1-2 NA TRBV28
TGTGCCAGCAGACGGACAGGAGCCTACAATGAGCAGTTCTTC CASRRTGAYNEQFF TRBD1 TRBJ2-1 NA TRBV27
TGTGCCAGCAGTTTATACTGGGGCGGGGGGCCCTACAATGAGCAGTTCTTC CASSLYWGGGPYNEQFF TRBD2 TRBJ2-1 once TRBV27